One sample yielded the 30 T cell receptor beta chains listed below, sequenced in a study of human T cells and chemical hapten exposure. TCRdb processed the RACE reads anew with MiXCR; each CDR3 protein has one entry. The sample comprises about 80,000 distinct CDR3 sequences, about a tenth of which are singletons, and around 1.5% rests with the top ten. Time point defined: patch test 1, 2 weeks after DPC sensitization. Treatment given: therapeutic diphenylcyclopropenone sensitization with weekly scalp DPC. Here the sequenced sample was whole blood, taken in connection with sensitization to the hapten diphenylcyclopropenone (DPC). The receptors stem from a woman between 50 and 59 years old with alopecia areata. Some clones in this sample may be carry-over from other donors' samples.

This chain's CDR3 is CASSQTGMIADTQYF. CDR3 nucleotide sequence: TGTGCCAGCAGCCAGACAGGGATGATTGCAGATACGCAGTATTTT. The chain recombines TRBV7-2 with TRBJ2-3; 7 bases agree with TRBD1. In germline, CDR1 is SGHTA, CDR2 FQGNSA. The CDR3 extends over 15 amino acids. The J segment lost 4 bases and the V segment lost 5 bases, leaving 9 bases of the junction unmatched.

This clonotype showed up just a few times. The V call is TRBV7-6, the J call TRBJ2-3; 7 nucleotides line up with TRBD2. Germline V lookup: CDR1 SGHVS, CDR2 FNYEAQ. V shed 0 bases and J 1 base; nucleotides not matched to a gene: 4. This CDR3 is 16 amino acids long. CDR3 loop: CASSLAVTSGTDTQYF. CDR3 sequence (DNA): TGTGCCAGCAGCTTAGCGGTCACTAGCGGCACAGATACGCAGTATTTT.

This clonotype was observed a few times. The chain uses TRBV25-1 and TRBJ2-7, with 9 bases matching TRBD2. CDR1 is MGHDK and CDR2 is SYGVNS in the germline V gene. The CDR3 covers 16 residues. V gave up 3 bases and J gave up 5 bases; unmatched junction bases: 11. CDR3 bases: TGTGCCAGCAGTGAGGCGGGAGGGCCAGGGGCCGACGAGCAGTACTTC. Translation gives CASSEAGGPGADEQYF.

There are many counts of this clonotype. This chain links TRBV28 with TRBJ2-1; D gene ambiguous. The CDR3 totals 16 residues. V lost 2 bases, J lost 6 bases, and 17 bases lay in between. Germline V gene sequence: CDR1 MDHEN, CDR2 SYDVKM. Here the CDR3 reads CASSLISLRASNEQFF. CDR3 in DNA: TGTGCCAGCAGTTTAATAAGTCTGCGTGCTAGCAATGAGCAGTTCTTC.

This clonotype turned up a few times. This rearrangement joins TRBV30 to TRBJ2-7; D remains ambiguous. Germline V lookup: CDR1 GTSNPN, CDR2 SVGIG (reference sequence). There are 13 residues in the CDR3. V was pared by 3 bases and J by 4 bases, with 13 bases between. Here the CDR3 reads CAWSPTPRYEQYF. For the CDR3, the DNA is TGTGCCTGGAGCCCCACCCCCAGGTACGAGCAGTACTTC.

As DNA, the CDR3 is TGCAGCGGTAGACAGGGCCCTACCCCGAACACTGAAGCTTTCTTT. Its protein is CSGRQGPTPNTEAFF. V is TRBV29-1 and J is TRBJ1-1; 7 bases are a match to TRBD1. The CDR3 is 15 residues long. Germline CDR1 SQVTM, CDR2 ANQGSEA. J gave up 1 base and V 7 bases, and 12 bases lay outside the gene matches.

The V and J genes are TRBV11-2 and TRBJ2-1; 7 bases line up with TRBD2. J lost 8 bases, V lost 5 bases, and 12 bases had no gene match. The CDR3 sequence is 15 residues long. The germline gives CDR1 SGHAT, CDR2 FQNNGV. This chain's CDR3 is CASSEPGLPPDEQFF. DNA for the CDR3: TGTGCCAGCAGCGAGCCGGGACTACCGCCCGATGAGCAGTTCTTC. Full variable domain (missing parts from reference TRBV11-2 and TRBJ2-1): EAGVAQSPRYKIIEKRQSVAFWCNPISGHATLYWYQQILGQGPKLLIQFQNNGVVDDSQLPKDRFSAERLKGVDSTLKIQPAKLEDSAVYLCASSEPGLPPDEQFFGPGTRLTVL.

This clonotype was observed at least ten times. The chain links TRBV11-2 to TRBJ2-7; D gene uncertain. Trimming removed 0 bases from V and 7 bases from J, with 19 bases in between. The germline V gene encodes CDR1 SGHAT and CDR2 FQNNGV. The CDR3 is made up of 16 amino acids. The CDR3 coding sequence is TGTGCCAGCAGCTTAGATCCCGGCTACCAATCTGGGGAGCAGTACTTC. The encoded protein is CASSLDPGYQSGEQYF.

This clonotype was detected a few times. The V and J genes are TRBV19 and TRBJ1-5, with 7 bases aligning to TRBD1. Trimming at V came to 6 bases and at J to 11 bases, leaving 10 bases not matched to a gene. The germline CDR1 and CDR2 sequences are LNHDA and SQIVND (reference sequence). This CDR3 has 13 amino acids. This CDR3 is CASSTGVLSAQHF. In nucleotides, the CDR3 is TGTGCCAGTAGCACAGGGGTCCTATCAGCCCAGCATTTT.

This clonotype was detected a few times. The CDR3 coding sequence is TGTGCCAGCAGTTTTGACAGGGGGGGCTATCAGCCCCAGCATTTT. Amino acid sequence: CASSFDRGGYQPQHF. The rearrangement uses TRBV6-6 and TRBJ1-5; 9 bases align to TRBD1. The CDR3 has 15 amino acids. Germline loops: CDR1 MNHNY, CDR2 SVGAGI (reference sequence). The trim removed 4 bases at V and 5 bases at J, leaving 6 bases unmatched.

This chain links TRBV5-1 with TRBJ2-3; D gene unclear. Germline V CDR1 and CDR2: SGHRS, YFSETQ. The CDR3 totals 14 residues. The V and J ends lost 2 bases and 4 bases respectively, with 11 bases between them. The CDR3 nucleotides read TGCGCCAGCAGCTTCACTACCGGGCCAGATACGCAGTATTTT. It encodes CASSFTTGPDTQYF.

In its sample, this clonotype was seen many times. This rearrangement joins TRBV27 to TRBJ2-3, with 8 bases that match TRBD2. V was clipped by 2 bases and J by 3 bases; unmatched bases: 1. In germline, CDR1 is MNHEY, CDR2 SMNVEV (reference sequence). CDR3 length: 14 residues. Here the CDR3 reads CASSLAGGTDTQYF. In nucleotides, the CDR3 is TGTGCCAGCAGTTTAGCGGGAGGAACAGATACGCAGTATTTT.

The chain couples TRBV20-1 to TRBJ2-3; D perhaps matches TRBD1 (6 bases). V lost 6 bases and J 4 bases, leaving 11 bases between the germline ends. The CDR3 contains 12 residues. From germline, CDR1 is DFQATT and CDR2 SNEGSKA (reference sequence). The CDR3 coding sequence is TGCAGTGCCAAGGACAGTCCAGATACGCAGTATTTT. This sequence encodes CSAKDSPDTQYF.

As to this clonotype: An end of the junction does not agree with germline; a read error may underlie this. The chain couples TRBV7-7 to TRBJ2-7; D remains unclear. The germline V gene encodes CDR1 SSHAT and CDR2 FNYEAQ (reference sequence). This CDR3 has 13 residues. This CDR3 reads CASSLEDGYEQYF. CDR3 in DNA: TGTGCTAGCAGCTTAGAGGACGGTTACGAGCAGTACTTC.

This clonotype has more than one count but fewer than ten. The V and J genes are TRBV5-1 and TRBJ2-1, with D possibly called TRBD1 or TRBD2 (5 bases each). Trimming pared 0 bases from V and 7 bases from J, leaving 14 bases between. Per the germline V gene, CDR1 is SGHRS and CDR2 is YFSETQ. The CDR3 loop spans 15 amino acids. The CDR3 nucleotides are TGCGCCAGCAGCTTGGAGGGACCGATTGATAATGAGCAGTTCTTC. Its protein is CASSLEGPIDNEQFF.

The chain is built from TRBV12-3 or TRBV12-4 and TRBJ2-7; D gene ambiguous. The CDR3 is 13 residues long. V gave up 3 bases and J gave up 1 base, with 7 bases separating them. The CDR3 is CASSFGRSYEQYF. The DNA of the CDR3 is TGTGCCAGCAGTTTTGGAAGGTCCTACGAGCAGTACTTC.

The V and J genes are TRBV19 and TRBJ2-7; D is perhaps TRBD1 (6 bases). Per germline, CDR1 LNHDA and CDR2 SQIVND (reference sequence). CDR3 length: 14 amino acids. V dropped 0 bases and J dropped 3 bases, with 9 bases sitting between them. DNA of the CDR3: TGTGCCAGTAGTATAGAAGGGACAAACTACGAGCAGTACTTC. Translation gives CASSIEGTNYEQYF.

The CDR3 is CASSLAGTVNTEAFF. The CDR3 region has the DNA TGCGCCAGCAGCTTGGCAGGGACAGTGAACACTGAAGCTTTCTTT. This chain uses TRBV5-1 with TRBJ1-1; 7 bases are a match to TRBD1. The CDR3 runs to 15 residues. Trimming at V came to 0 bases and at J to 0 bases, leaving 2 bases not matched to a gene. CDR1 is SGHRS, CDR2 YFSETQ, per germline.

This clonotype was observed a few times. J is TRBJ2-3 and V is TRBV24-1; TRBD2 matches 13 bases. CDR1 and CDR2 (germline): KGHDR, SFDVKD. The CDR3 consists of 17 residues. The V segment lost 3 bases and the J segment 4 bases; nucleotides outside the gene matches: 6. CDR3 loop: CATSDPRTSGSPDTQYF. The CDR3 coding sequence is TGTGCCACCAGTGATCCCAGGACTAGCGGGAGCCCAGATACGCAGTATTTT.

This clonotype appeared a few times. In DNA, the CDR3 is TGTGCCAGCAGCCGACCCGGGACGGAAAATTCACCCCTCCACTTT. This encodes CASSRPGTENSPLHF. The genes are TRBV7-9 and TRBJ1-6; D possibly corresponds to TRBD1 (5 bases). V was trimmed by 5 bases and J by 7 bases, leaving 15 bases between them. Germline-derived CDR1 and CDR2 are SEHNR and FQNEAQ (reference sequence). This CDR3 has 15 amino acids.

V and J are TRBV12-3 or TRBV12-4 and TRBJ1-4; a weak D match, TRBD1 (6 bases). The CDR3 loop spans 16 amino acids. V gave up 6 bases and J gave up 1 base, with 15 bases separating them. The CDR3 region has the DNA TGTGCCAGCAGCTGGGGGCAGGGCGTAACTAATGAAAAACTGTTTTTT. Amino acids: CASSWGQGVTNEKLFF.

This clonotype was seen repeatedly, ten times or more. V is TRBV20-1 and J is TRBJ2-3, with 7 bases fitting TRBD2. The junction had 8 bases not matched to a gene; V was cut back by 6 bases and J by 2 bases. Germline V gene sequence: CDR1 DFQATT, CDR2 SNEGSKA (reference sequence). The CDR3 totals 14 residues. CDR3 sequence (DNA): TGCAGTGCCTCAAGGGCGGGGGTCACAGATACGCAGTATTTT. This gives the protein CSASRAGVTDTQYF.

This clonotype was counted a few times. V usage is TRBV20-1 and J usage is TRBJ2-2; 13 nucleotides agree with TRBD2. Germline-derived CDR1 and CDR2 are DFQATT and SNEGSKA (reference sequence). The trim removed 2 bases at V and 0 bases at J, leaving 3 bases unmatched. The CDR3 length is 17 residues. The CDR3 spells CSARILAGGANTGELFF. The CDR3 nucleotides are TGCAGTGCTAGAATACTAGCGGGAGGGGCGAACACCGGGGAGCTGTTTTTT.

V is TRBV27 and J is TRBJ1-2, with D unclear. Germline-derived CDR1 and CDR2 are MNHEY and SMNVEV (reference sequence). The length of the CDR3 is 16 residues. Trimming pared 0 bases from V and 4 bases from J, leaving 15 bases between. For the CDR3, the DNA is TGTGCCAGCAGTTTATCCATGGTAGAAAGTTTCTATGGCTACACCTTC. Translation gives CASSLSMVESFYGYTF.

This clonotype was counted only a few times. The chain employs TRBV7-3 and TRBJ2-3; TRBD2 matches at 11 bases. The CDR3 contains 18 residues. Germline CDR1 and CDR2: SGHTA and FQGTGA. The V and J ends lost 0 bases and 5 bases, in that order; junction bases with no gene match: 10. The CDR3 coding sequence is TGTGCCAGCAGCTTAACGAGGGAACTAGCGGGAGCCCAAGATACGCAGTATTTT. Amino acid sequence: CASSLTRELAGAQDTQYF.

There are a few counts of this clonotype. The genes are TRBV5-1 and TRBJ2-1, with D possibly matching TRBD2 (5 bases). This CDR3 is built from 16 residues. Germline loops: CDR1 SGHRS, CDR2 YFSETQ. V lost 1 base and J lost 4, with 15 bases in between. CDR3 DNA: TGCGCCAGCAGCTTGATGTCAGCGGATAAATACAATGAGCAGTTCTTC. It codes for CASSLMSADKYNEQFF.

The rearrangement joins TRBV6-5 to TRBJ2-4; TRBD2 matches at 12 bases. The V gene end was trimmed by 5 bases and the J gene end by 0 bases; junction bases not matched to a gene: 5. From germline, CDR1 is MNHEY and CDR2 SVGAGI. The CDR3 length is 17 residues. The CDR3 reads CASSRGTSGLAKNIQYF. CDR3 nucleotides: TGTGCCAGCAGTCGCGGGACTAGCGGGCTAGCCAAAAACATTCAGTACTTC.

This clonotype was seen a few times. The gene calls are TRBV5-1 and TRBJ2-1; TRBD2 aligns across 9 bases. V lost 3 bases to trimming and J lost 1 base; unmatched junction nucleotides: 2. Germline V gene sequence: CDR1 SGHRS, CDR2 YFSETQ. The CDR3 consists of 15 residues. The CDR3 here is CASSSTSGSYNEQFF. DNA for the CDR3: TGCGCCAGCAGCTCGACTAGCGGTTCCTACAATGAGCAGTTCTTC. Drawing the rest from reference TRBV5-1 and TRBJ2-1, the complete variable domain is KAGVTQTPRYLIKTRGQQVTLSCSPISGHRSVSWYQQTPGQGLQFLFEYFSETQRNKGNFPGRFSGRQFSNSRSEMNVSTLELGDSALYLCASSSTSGSYNEQFFGPGTRLTVL.

This clonotype was found a few times. CDR3 loop: CASSTGEQFF. CDR3 DNA sequence: TGTGCCAGCAGTACAGGGGAGCAGTTCTTC. The chain recombines TRBV2 with TRBJ2-1; D is perhaps TRBD1 (6 bases). This CDR3 comprises 10 residues. The V end lost 5 bases, the J end lost 10 bases, and 6 bases lay between the germline ends. CDR1 and CDR2 from the germline V gene are SNHLY and FYNNEI.

This clonotype was seen at least ten times. V usage is TRBV2 and J usage is TRBJ2-7, with 9 positions matching TRBD1. V dropped 8 bases and J dropped 5; count of bases not matched to a gene: 4. This CDR3 is 12 amino acids long. Germline assignment: CDR1 SNHLY and CDR2 FYNNEI. CDR3 sequence: CASGGQGHEQYF. The CDR3 coding sequence is TGTGCCAGCGGGGGACAGGGTCACGAGCAGTACTTC.